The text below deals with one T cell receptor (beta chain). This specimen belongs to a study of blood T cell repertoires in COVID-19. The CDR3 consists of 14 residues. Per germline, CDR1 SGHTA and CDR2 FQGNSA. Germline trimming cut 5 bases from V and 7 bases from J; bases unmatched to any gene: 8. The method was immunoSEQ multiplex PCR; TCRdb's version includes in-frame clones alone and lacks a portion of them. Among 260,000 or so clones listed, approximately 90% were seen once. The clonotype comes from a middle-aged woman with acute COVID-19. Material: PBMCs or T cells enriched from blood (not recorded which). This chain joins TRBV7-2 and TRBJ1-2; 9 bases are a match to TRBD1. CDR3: CASSPGTGPLGYTF. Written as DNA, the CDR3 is TGTGCCAGCAGCCCCGGGACAGGGCCTCTTGGCTACACCTTC.